The 30 T cell receptor beta chains presented below share a single source sample, sequenced in a study of shared clonotypes between healthy human individuals. The table came from immunoSEQ multiplex PCR; TCRdb's copy has only in-frame clones and leaves some out. This sample has 2 million or so clones; 95% occur once, and the top ten carry 0.13%. The source material was naive CD4+ T cells sorted from blood. As for subset: CD45RA+ positively selected. The receptors here all came from a man between 18 and 29 years old in good health.

J is TRBJ2-5 and V is TRBV5-1; D is uncertain. V was clipped by 1 base and J by 2 bases, with 6 bases between them. This CDR3 region has 13 residues. Germline values: CDR1 SGHRS, CDR2 YFSETQ. CDR3 sequence reads: CASSLMTQETQYF. CDR3 sequence (DNA): TGCGCCAGCAGCTTGATGACGCAAGAGACCCAGTACTTC.

The chain has TRBV6-5 and TRBJ2-1, with 13 bases aligning to TRBD2. The ends lost 10 bases at V and 8 bases at J; junction bases unmatched: 5. The CDR3 consists of 13 residues. Germline V lookup: CDR1 MNHEY, CDR2 SVGAGI. CDR3 DNA sequence: TGTGCCACCGGACTAGCGGGAGTGGATGAGCAGTTCTTC. Residues: CATGLAGVDEQFF.

J is TRBJ2-1 and V is TRBV5-6; D uncertain. The length of the CDR3 is 13 residues. Trimming took 4 bases from V and 12 from J, leaving 17 bases between them. Germline V CDR1 and CDR2: SGHDT, YYEEEE. In DNA, the CDR3 is TGTGCCAGCAGCCCGTTTCCACTGCCAGCGCAGTTCTTC. It encodes CASSPFPLPAQFF. Based on the CDR3 plus reference TRBV5-6 and TRBJ2-1, the full variable domain is DAGVTQSPTHLIKTRGQQVTLRCSPKSGHDTVSWYQQALGQGPQFIFQYYEEEERQRGNFPDRFSGHQFPNYSSELNVNALLLGDSALYLCASSPFPLPAQFFGPGTRLTVL.

The chain has TRBV9 and TRBJ2-1; D is possibly TRBD1 or TRBD2 (6 bases each). The CDR3 is 15 residues long. CDR1 and CDR2 (germline): SGDLS, YYNGEE. V was shortened by 3 bases and J by 0 bases, with 10 bases between the two germline ends. CDR3 sequence: CASSAEGGSYNEQFF. The CDR3 nucleotides read TGTGCCAGCAGCGCAGAGGGGGGCTCCTACAATGAGCAGTTCTTC.

Turning to this clone: Other DNA sequences from this sample encode an identical CDR3 as well. The chain has TRBV5-1 and TRBJ2-5, with 11 bases matching TRBD1. The V gene's germline CDR1 is SGHRS and CDR2 YFSETQ. The CDR3 is 14 residues long. Losses at the gene ends were 4 bases for V and 5 bases for J; bases not matched to a gene: 4. The CDR3 loop is CASSRDRGSETQYF. Here the CDR3 DNA reads TGCGCCAGCAGCCGGGACAGGGGGAGCGAGACCCAGTACTTC.

This chain joins TRBV9 and TRBJ1-2; TRBD1 aligns across 7 bases. The CDR3 covers 14 residues. CDR1 is SGDLS, CDR2 YYNGEE, per germline. The trim removed 3 bases at V and 4 bases at J, leaving 6 bases unmatched. The CDR3 sequence is CASSATGLPYGYTF. CDR3 coding DNA: TGTGCCAGCAGCGCGACAGGGCTCCCCTATGGCTACACCTTC.

This chain uses TRBV28 with TRBJ2-7; D might be TRBD1 or TRBD2, each matching 5 bases. V was pared by 3 bases and J by 2 bases, with 8 bases between. CDR1 is MDHEN and CDR2 is SYDVKM in the germline V gene. The CDR3 totals 13 residues. The CDR3 is CASSLVGAYEQYF. CDR3 coding DNA: TGTGCCAGCAGTTTGGTGGGGGCCTACGAGCAGTACTTC.

The chain links TRBV10-3 to TRBJ2-6; D is ambiguous. CDR1 ENHRY and CDR2 SYGVKD come from the germline V gene. V lost 3 bases and J 0 bases, leaving 0 bases between the germline ends. The CDR3 is 13 amino acids. CDR3 residues: CAISDSGANVLTF. The CDR3 nucleotides read TGTGCCATCAGTGACTCTGGGGCCAACGTCCTGACTTTC.

In DNA form, the CDR3 reads TGTGCCAGCTCACCCCTGGTGGGCCACGAGCAGTACTTC. Translated: CASSPLVGHEQYF. V usage is TRBV18 and J usage is TRBJ2-7; D is undetermined. Germline loops: CDR1 KGHSH, CDR2 LQKENI. The CDR3 sequence is 13 residues long. Trimming stripped 3 bases from V and 5 bases from J, with 11 bases between.

The CDR3 sequence is CASSIDSSGSLDEQFF. The CDR3 DNA reads as TGTGCCAGTAGTATAGATTCTAGCGGGAGTTTGGATGAGCAGTTCTTC. The J gene is TRBJ2-1, the V gene TRBV19; 10 positions agree with TRBD2. The CDR3 runs 16 residues. V trimming: 0 bases; J trimming: 8 bases; junction bases outside the gene matches: 7. Germline loops: CDR1 LNHDA, CDR2 SQIVND (reference sequence).

The chain carries TRBV10-3 and TRBJ1-1, with TRBD1 matching over 9 bases. From germline, CDR1 is ENHRY and CDR2 SYGVKD. CDR3 length equals 12 residues. With 10 bases clipped from V and 3 bases from J, the junction kept 3 bases outside the gene matches. The CDR3 sequence is CARQGVDTEAFF. CDR3 nucleotides: TGTGCCAGACAGGGGGTAGACACTGAAGCTTTCTTT.

CDR3 amino acids: CASGLVHGLAAYEQYF. In DNA, the CDR3 is TGTGCTAGTGGTTTGGTACATGGGCTAGCGGCCTACGAGCAGTACTTC. This chain uses TRBV12-5 with TRBJ2-7; 7 nucleotides line up with TRBD2. V was clipped by 0 bases and J by 2 bases; unmatched bases: 7. CDR1 LGHNT and CDR2 FRNRAP come from the germline V gene. CDR3 size: 16 residues.

The J gene is TRBJ2-1, the V gene TRBV5-1; TRBD1 agrees at 11 bases. Germline V gives CDR1 SGHRS, CDR2 YFSETQ. This CDR3 has 15 residues. The junction had 6 bases not matched to a gene; V was cut back by 4 bases and J by 6 bases. CDR3 residues: CASSQTGTGGNEQFF. Here the CDR3 DNA reads TGCGCCAGCAGCCAAACCGGGACAGGGGGCAATGAGCAGTTCTTC.

This clone was recorded a few times. J is TRBJ1-1 and V is TRBV5-4; a weak D match, TRBD1 (5 bases). The CDR3 has 15 amino acids. The germline V and J ends were trimmed by 3 bases and 2 bases, with 14 bases remaining between them. Germline CDR1 is SGHNT and CDR2 is YYREEE (reference sequence). DNA for the CDR3: TGTGCCAGCAGCTATCAGCTGGGGGAAAACACTGAAGCTTTCTTT. It yields the protein CASSYQLGENTEAFF.

The chain carries TRBV6-6 and TRBJ2-7; 8 positions agree with TRBD1. The V gene end was trimmed by 2 bases and the J gene end by 5 bases; junction bases not matched to a gene: 2. This CDR3 spans 13 amino acids. Germline CDR1 is MNHNY and CDR2 is SVGAGI (reference sequence). The CDR3 region is CASSYRTGNEQYF. Written as DNA, the CDR3 is TGTGCCAGCAGTTACAGGACAGGGAACGAGCAGTACTTC.

The rearrangement joins TRBV19 to TRBJ2-7; 8 nucleotides agree with TRBD1. The CDR3 spans 14 residues. J lost 1 base, V lost 5 bases, and 4 bases had no gene match. CDR1 and CDR2 (germline): LNHDA, SQIVND (reference sequence). CDR3 sequence: CASSPRQGSYEQYF. The CDR3 coding sequence is TGTGCCAGTAGTCCTAGACAGGGGTCCTACGAGCAGTACTTC.

The chain is built from TRBV5-6 and TRBJ1-1, with 9 bases aligning to TRBD1. CDR3 size: 16 residues. The germline V gene encodes CDR1 SGHDT and CDR2 YYEEEE. V gave up 3 bases and J gave up 4 bases; unmatched junction bases: 10. The CDR3, as DNA: TGTGCCAGCAGCTCCACGGACAGGGGAGGATTCACTGAAGCTTTCTTT. Residues: CASSSTDRGGFTEAFF.

The chain links TRBV11-3 to TRBJ2-1; TRBD2 matches at 13 bases. Germline V lookup: CDR1 SGHNT, CDR2 YENEEA. The CDR3 contains 15 residues. The V gene end was trimmed by 3 bases and the J gene end by 6 bases; junction bases not matched to a gene: 2. CDR3 sequence: CASSFRLAGGNEQFF. For the CDR3, the DNA is TGTGCCAGCAGCTTCAGACTAGCGGGAGGCAATGAGCAGTTCTTC.

The rearrangement uses TRBV11-2 and TRBJ2-7, with a tentative D call TRBD1 (6 bases). Trimming stripped 6 bases from V and 13 bases from J, with 16 bases between. The CDR3 spans 11 residues. Germline V gives CDR1 SGHAT, CDR2 FQNNGV. The CDR3 DNA is TGTGCCAGCAGTTCACAGGGAAATCAATACTTC. It codes for CASSSQGNQYF.

This rearrangement joins TRBV6-1 to TRBJ1-3; possible D gene TRBD1, 5 bases. V gave up 2 bases and J gave up 0 bases, with 11 bases separating them. The CDR3 totals 16 residues. The germline V gene encodes CDR1 MNHNS and CDR2 SASEGT. CDR3 residues: CASSEQGLLSGNTIYF. CDR3 in DNA: TGTGCCAGCAGTGAACAGGGTCTGCTCTCTGGAAACACCATATATTTT.

Comment on this clone: At one boundary the junction diverges from the germline segment, which might be a read error. The rearrangement joins TRBV5-6 to TRBJ2-2; TRBD2 is a possible D gene (5 bases). The CDR3 is 18 amino acids. CDR1 is SGHDT, CDR2 YYEEEE, per germline. CDR3 in amino acids: CASSGRGYARITHRGAVF. The CDR3 DNA reads as TGTGCCAGCAGCGGGCGTGGTTACGCGAGAATTACACACCGGGGAGCTGTTTTT.

Points on this clone: The sample holds other DNA sequences that translate to the same CDR3. This chain links TRBV30 with TRBJ1-2; 10 bases align to TRBD1. The germline V gene has CDR1 GTSNPN and CDR2 SVGIG (reference sequence). The CDR3 length is 14 residues. Losses at the gene ends were 3 bases for V and 7 bases for J; bases not matched to a gene: 8. CDR3 protein: CAWSTRQGASGYTF. CDR3 DNA: TGTGCCTGGAGCACCCGACAGGGGGCAAGTGGCTACACCTTC.

This rearrangement joins TRBV7-3 to TRBJ2-1; D is undetermined. Germline CDR1 reads SGHTA; CDR2 reads FQGTGA. The CDR3 extends over 15 amino acids. Deletions cut 0 bases from V and 4 bases from J, with 10 bases between. The CDR3 DNA sequence: TGTGCCAGCAGCTTAACGTTCGGGCCATACAATGAGCAGTTCTTC. Translating it yields CASSLTFGPYNEQFF.

This clone was detected only once. This rearrangement joins TRBV25-1 to TRBJ1-2, with D unresolved. Germline loops: CDR1 MGHDK, CDR2 SYGVNS. The CDR3 contains 16 residues. The V end lost 3 bases, the J end lost 1 base, and 15 bases lay between the germline ends. The CDR3 nucleotides read TGTGCCAGCAGTGACCCCGGGAGTCCCAATAACTATGGCTACACCTTC. Translated: CASSDPGSPNNYGYTF.

V is TRBV5-1 and J is TRBJ2-3, with TRBD2 identical over 9 bases. CDR1 is SGHRS and CDR2 is YFSETQ in the germline V gene. The CDR3 runs 16 residues. Losses at the gene ends were 4 bases for V and 0 bases for J; bases not matched to a gene: 6. The CDR3 coding sequence is TGCGCCAGCAGCGCCCTCCTAGCGGGGAGCACAGATACGCAGTATTTT. This translates into CASSALLAGSTDTQYF.

The chain recombines TRBV6-1 with TRBJ2-5; D not certain. Trimming shortened V by 8 bases and J by 0 bases, and 4 bases separated the two germline ends. Germline V gives CDR1 MNHNS, CDR2 SASEGT. This CDR3 contains 11 residues. The CDR3 sequence: CASGYQETQYF. For the CDR3, the DNA is TGTGCCAGCGGCTACCAAGAGACCCAGTACTTC.

This clone was observed a few times. The chain links TRBV7-9 to TRBJ1-4; 7 bases fit TRBD1. Trimming cost V 4 bases and J 4 bases; bases outside gene matches: 6. Germline V gives CDR1 SEHNR, CDR2 FQNEAQ (reference sequence). The CDR3 loop spans 15 amino acids. The CDR3, as DNA: TGTGCCAGCAGCTCATGGACAGGAGTTAATGAAAAACTGTTTTTT. It encodes CASSSWTGVNEKLFF.

The chain carries TRBV11-2 and TRBJ1-1; tentatively, D is TRBD1 (5 bases). The germline V and J ends were trimmed by 5 bases and 1 base, with 11 bases remaining between them. The V gene's germline CDR1 is SGHAT and CDR2 FQNNGV. CDR3 size: 14 residues. CDR3 nucleotide sequence: TGTGCCAGCAGCCCAGGGCGTGAGAACACTGAAGCTTTCTTT. Its translation is CASSPGRENTEAFF.

The chain joins TRBV6-1 to TRBJ1-1; D is perhaps TRBD1 (5 bases). This CDR3 region has 13 residues. CDR1 and CDR2 (germline): MNHNS, SASEGT. The V gene lost 1 base and the J gene lost 10 bases, with 13 bases spanning the gap. CDR3 protein: CASSEVGASRAFF. The CDR3 DNA follows: TGTGCCAGCAGTGAAGTTGGGGCCAGTAGAGCTTTCTTT.

The rearrangement joins TRBV5-1 to TRBJ2-3; D might be TRBD2 (6 bases). The V end was cut by 0 bases, the J end by 6 bases, with 11 bases between. From germline, CDR1 is SGHRS and CDR2 YFSETQ. This CDR3 is built from 14 residues. The CDR3 DNA follows: TGCGCCAGCAGCTTGGCTCAGGAGGGGGATACGCAGTATTTT. Translation gives CASSLAQEGDTQYF.